Sequencing of this TCR beta chain was carried out in a study of response to subunit inactivated influenza vaccine (dated by TCRdb to the late 2010s). Concerning the study at large: To follow how T cells responded to a trivalent subunit inactivated influenza vaccine, the researchers relied on deep quantitative profiling of the T cell receptor repertoire.

The receptor library was made with RT-PCR. TCRdb records Illumina HiSeq 2500 as the sequencer. The public reads were reprocessed in TCRdb via fastp at Q25 and MiXCR, keeping in-frame beta chains. Identical CDR3 protein sequences are pooled into one entry, listed with their most common genes and DNA. This sample lists around 580,000 distinct CDR3 sequences; roughly 15% were detected once. 11% of the sample belongs to the ten largest clones. Only a few counts were recorded for this clonotype. Its binding antigen is unknown. Base qualities were left out, and no much larger clone turns up one base away. What the authors observed across the whole study: The authors suggested that each seasonal influenza vaccination may recruit only a limited number of new T cells.

V gives up 6 bases and J gives up 10 bases, and the segment between their germline ends measures 16 bases. Spanning cysteine to phenylalanine, the CDR3 consists of 13 amino acids. Kept here is only the CDR3 DNA, which spans 39 bases and is read in frame from base 1. CDR1 is given as MNHEY and CDR2 as SVGAGI, both from the germline V gene. Sequencing used PBMCs from blood, obtained 11 to 12 days after vaccination. This receptor was obtained from a man aged 50-59 years who received an inactivated influenza vaccine. Donor details come from another sample of the same person, matched by shared clones. In this chain, TRBV6-5 is recombined with TRBJ2-1; perhaps TRBD2 is the D gene, with 6 bases matching. The CDR3 protein sequence reads: CASSYLSGVEQFF. The sequenced DNA: TGTGCCAGCAGCTATCTCTCGGGAGTCGAGCAGTTCTTC.